Shown below are 22 T cell receptor beta chains from a single sample sequenced in a study of CD8 T cells in ankylosing spondylitis. From the 5' RACE reads, TCRdb called clonotypes with MiXCR, one entry per CDR3 protein. The profile covers roughly 140,000 distinct CDR3 sequences, with around two fifths appearing a single time and roughly 15% taken by the ten largest. Sequencing was performed on synovial fluid, either unsorted or a sorted T cell fraction (not recorded which). Receptors were obtained from a male donor with ankylosing spondylitis.

This clonotype was seen more than once but under ten times. The chain recombines TRBV27 with TRBJ1-2; weak D call: TRBD1 (5 bases). Trimming removed 5 bases from V and 5 bases from J, with 12 bases in between. This CDR3 has 13 amino acids. Germline lookup yields CDR1 MNHEY and CDR2 SMNVEV (reference sequence). Here the CDR3 reads CASSPSGGYGYTF. The CDR3 nucleotides read TGTGCCAGCAGTCCCTCTGGGGGTTATGGCTACACCTTC.

The chain recombines TRBV4-3 with TRBJ2-7, with D perhaps matching TRBD1 or TRBD2 (6 bases each). The CDR3 is 15 residues long. The germline gives CDR1 LGHNA, CDR2 YSLEER. Trimming cost V 1 base and J 5 bases, with 15 bases left between them. The CDR3 loop is CASSQGGGWSNEQYF. DNA for the CDR3: TGCGCCAGCAGCCAAGGAGGGGGGTGGTCAAACGAGCAGTACTTC.

In its sample, this clonotype was seen a few times. This chain connects TRBV28 to TRBJ2-7; 9 bases agree with TRBD1. The CDR3 totals 15 residues. The V and J ends lost 5 bases and 5 bases, in that order; junction bases with no gene match: 10. The germline V gene has CDR1 MDHEN and CDR2 SYDVKM. The CDR3 DNA follows: TGTGCCAGCAGTCCCAACCCACAGGGGGCTGACGAGCAGTACTTC. This gives the protein CASSPNPQGADEQYF.

The chain employs TRBV5-6 and TRBJ2-5; 11 nucleotides align to TRBD2. Germline CDR1 reads SGHDT; CDR2 reads YYEEEE. J was trimmed by 7 bases and V by 4 bases; bases with no gene match: 15. The CDR3 runs 17 residues. The CDR3 spells CASSERGLADGRGTQYF. The CDR3 DNA follows: TGTGCCAGCAGCGAGAGGGGACTAGCGGACGGTCGGGGGACCCAGTACTTC.

The chain carries TRBV6-2 or TRBV6-3 and TRBJ2-7; the D is unclear. V lost 2 bases to trimming and J lost 2 bases, with 10 bases between them. The CDR3 length is 14 residues. The germline CDR1 and CDR2 sequences are MNHEY and SVGEGT. CDR3 loop: CASSYGGNAYEQYF. Here the CDR3 DNA reads TGTGCCAGCAGTTACGGCGGTAATGCCTACGAGCAGTACTTC.

This clonotype was found a few times. The chain uses TRBV4-1 and TRBJ2-2; D unclear. The CDR3 loop spans 17 amino acids. Germline V gene sequence: CDR1 MGHRA, CDR2 YSYEKL. V lost 2 bases and J 8 bases, leaving 21 bases between the germline ends. In DNA, the CDR3 is TGCGCCAGCAGCCAAACCTCCCGCCAGGTGGTGAGGGGGGAGCTGTTTTTT. Its translation: CASSQTSRQVVRGELFF.

The chain combines TRBV4-1 with TRBJ1-1; D is perhaps TRBD1 (5 bases). This CDR3 has 13 amino acids. The ends were cut back, 9 bases at V and 1 base at J, with 12 bases in the middle. CDR1 and CDR2 (germline): MGHRA, YSYEKL. The CDR3 protein is CASSEGRNTEAFF. For the CDR3, the DNA is TGCGCCAGTTCGGAGGGGAGGAACACTGAAGCTTTCTTT.

This rearrangement joins TRBV11-2 to TRBJ2-7; D is unresolved. Trimming stripped 1 base from V and 5 bases from J, with 6 bases between. CDR3 length equals 12 residues. Germline CDR1 SGHAT, CDR2 FQNNGV. In nucleotides, the CDR3 is TGTGCCAGCAGCTTAGTAGCCGACGAGCAGTACTTC. Its protein product is CASSLVADEQYF.

This clonotype has a handful of counts. V gene TRBV5-4 combines with J gene TRBJ2-6; 7 nucleotides align to TRBD1. Germline CDR1 is SGHNT and CDR2 is YYREEE (reference sequence). The trim removed 4 bases at V and 1 base at J, leaving 8 bases unmatched. This CDR3 has 17 amino acids. For the CDR3, the DNA is TGTGCCAGCAGCCTGACAGGGTCCTCTTCTGGGGCCAACGTCCTGACTTTC. This translates into CASSLTGSSSGANVLTF.

The chain employs TRBV10-3 and TRBJ2-1; 9 bases are a match to TRBD2. The CDR3 loop spans 14 amino acids. Germline V gene sequence: CDR1 ENHRY, CDR2 SYGVKD. J lost 3 bases, V lost 5 bases, and 2 bases had no gene match. In DNA form, the CDR3 reads TGTGCCATCAGTCTTAGCGGGGGCTACAATGAGCAGTTCTTC. Translated: CAISLSGGYNEQFF.

This clonotype has ten or more counts. The chain links TRBV4-2 to TRBJ2-7; 9 positions agree with TRBD2. This CDR3 spans 14 amino acids. The trim removed 1 base at V and 5 bases at J, leaving 3 bases unmatched. The germline CDR1 and CDR2 sequences are LGHNA and YNFKEQ. The CDR3 DNA reads as TGTGCCAGCAGCCAAGGGACTAGCGCCAACGAGCAGTACTTC. This gives the protein CASSQGTSANEQYF.

This chain links TRBV7-6 with TRBJ2-7; TRBD1 matches 7 bases. V gave up 5 bases and J gave up 0 bases; unmatched junction bases: 7. Germline V gene data show CDR1 as SGHVS and CDR2 as FNYEAQ. The CDR3 length is 15 residues. CDR3 sequence: CASSPRTGPSYEQYF. CDR3 DNA: TGTGCCAGCAGCCCTCGGACAGGCCCCTCCTACGAGCAGTACTTC. Drawing the rest from reference TRBV7-6 and TRBJ2-7, the complete variable domain is GAGVSQSPRYKVTKRGQDVALRCDPISGHVSLYWYRQALGQGPEFLTYFNYEAQQDKSGLPNDRFSAERPEGSISTLTIQRTEQRDSAMYRCASSPRTGPSYEQYFGPGTRLTVT.

The chain recombines TRBV7-6 with TRBJ2-1, with D unresolved. CDR3 length equals 11 residues. Per the germline V gene, CDR1 is SGHVS and CDR2 is FNYEAQ. The germline V and J ends were trimmed by 3 bases and 8 bases, with 5 bases remaining between them. CDR3 sequence: CASSLRHEQFF. DNA of the CDR3: TGTGCCAGCAGCTTGCGACATGAGCAGTTCTTC.

Points on this clonotype: Germline is not matched at one junction end, which may reflect a read error. The chain links TRBV20-1 to TRBJ2-1; the match to TRBD2 covers 7 bases. Looked up from germline, CDR1 is DFQATT and CDR2 is SNEGSKA (reference sequence). The CDR3 has 19 residues. CDR3 amino acids: CRARDGSGVGGRGMNEQFF. Here the CDR3 DNA reads TGCAGGGCTAGAGATGGGTCGGGAGTGGGCGGGAGAGGGATGAATGAGCAGTTCTTC.

This clonotype was detected a few times. This sequence joins TRBV10-3 and TRBJ2-2; no clear D gene. CDR1 ENHRY and CDR2 SYGVKD come from the germline V gene. The V end was cut by 2 bases, the J end by 1 base, with 5 bases between. The CDR3 contains 14 residues. The CDR3 here is CAISERRNTGELFF. As DNA, the CDR3 is TGTGCCATCAGTGAGCGGCGGAACACCGGGGAGCTGTTTTTT.

The J gene is TRBJ1-5, the V gene TRBV19; D gene uncertain. Germline V gene lookup returns CDR1 LNHDA and CDR2 SQIVND (reference sequence). The germline V and J ends were trimmed by 2 bases and 0 bases, with 11 bases remaining between them. CDR3 length: 16 amino acids. The CDR3: CASSIRLPHSNQPQHF. Here the CDR3 DNA reads TGTGCCAGTAGTATAAGGTTACCCCATAGCAATCAGCCCCAGCATTTT. The variable domain in full, with the rest retrieved from reference TRBV19 and TRBJ1-5, is DGGITQSPKYLFRKEGQNVTLSCEQNLNHDAMYWYRQDPGQGLRLIYYSQIVNDFQKGDIAEGYSVSREKKESFPLTVTSAQKNPTAFYLCASSIRLPHSNQPQHFGDGTRLSIL.

V is TRBV11-2 and J is TRBJ2-7, with D maybe TRBD2 (6 bases). Looked up from germline, CDR1 is SGHAT and CDR2 is FQNNGV. Trimming shortened V by 2 bases and J by 2 bases, and 13 bases separated the two germline ends. This CDR3 comprises 15 residues. The DNA for the CDR3 is TGTGCCAGCAGCTTAAGCGGGTATATCGCCTACGAGCAGTACTTC. This codes for CASSLSGYIAYEQYF. Together with reference TRBV11-2 and TRBJ2-7, the CDR3 gives the full variable domain: EAGVAQSPRYKIIEKRQSVAFWCNPISGHATLYWYQQILGQGPKLLIQFQNNGVVDDSQLPKDRFSAERLKGVDSTLKIQPAKLEDSAVYLCASSLSGYIAYEQYFGPGTRLTVT.

The V gene is TRBV12-3 or TRBV12-4, the J gene TRBJ2-3; D may be TRBD2 (5 bases). Trimming removed 2 bases at V and 2 bases at J, with 14 bases between. This CDR3 contains 16 residues. CDR3 amino acids: CASSLNEAGNTDTQYF. In DNA form, the CDR3 reads TGTGCCAGCAGTTTAAATGAGGCGGGCAACACAGATACGCAGTATTTT.

The rearrangement links TRBV3-1 to TRBJ1-1; D is unresolved. The CDR3 has 14 amino acids. Per the germline V gene, CDR1 is LGHDT and CDR2 is YNNKEL (reference sequence). The ends were cut back, 0 bases at V and 2 bases at J, with 7 bases in the middle. CDR3 sequence (DNA): TGTGCCAGCAGCCAAGACGACCGCAACACTGAAGCTTTCTTT. It translates to CASSQDDRNTEAFF.

This chain connects TRBV27 to TRBJ2-3; D may match TRBD1 or TRBD2 (5 bases each). V lost 5 bases to trimming and J lost 0 bases, with 27 bases between them. CDR1 and CDR2 (germline): MNHEY, SMNVEV (reference sequence). This CDR3 comprises 20 residues. The CDR3 DNA follows: TGTGCCAGCAGTCCTTATATGGGGCCGCCCGGCCGGACTAGCACAGATACGCAGTATTTT. It yields the protein CASSPYMGPPGRTSTDTQYF.

The chain is built from TRBV28 and TRBJ2-7, with 7 bases fitting TRBD2. The trim removed 5 bases at V and 3 bases at J, leaving 7 bases unmatched. From germline, CDR1 is MDHEN and CDR2 SYDVKM. The CDR3 has 14 amino acids. The CDR3 DNA reads TGTGCCAGCAGTAGAGTCGGGGACTACTACGAGCAGTACTTC. Translating gives CASSRVGDYYEQYF.

This clonotype was found many times. The chain is built from TRBV12-3 or TRBV12-4 and TRBJ2-7; D might be TRBD2 (5 bases). There are 12 residues in the CDR3. V was shortened by 3 bases and J by 2 bases, with 5 bases between the two germline ends. The CDR3 DNA sequence: TGTGCCAGCAGTTTCGGGACCTACGAGCAGTACTTC. Its translation: CASSFGTYEQYF.